Listed below are T cell receptor beta chains from one sample, sequenced in a study of tumor and adjacent non-tumor tissue in lung cancer. TCRdb itself ran the multiplex PCR reads through MiXCR, one entry per CDR3 protein. The data contain under 150,000 distinct CDR3 sequences, roughly 70% of them singletons. Sequencing input: lung tumor tissue. Receptors originate from a man aged 60 to 69 with small cell lung cancer. Both conserved end residues are part of each CDR3. The D gene is left open where the match is weak. Only some rows state a clone size, as once, few, many or a class for expanded clones.

>TRBV11-3|TRBJ1-2|.|TRBD1
TGTGACAGCAGCTTCTCGGACAGGCCTAAGTATGGCTACACCTTC
CDSSFSDRPKYGYTF
>TRBV12-3/TRBV12-4|TRBJ2-1|.|.
TGTGCCAGCAGTCCCCGACCACAGGTTCGGGAGCAGTTCTTC
CASSPRPQVREQFF
>TRBV4-2|TRBJ2-5|few|.
TGTGCCAGCAGCCAAGGCCTGGCAGAGACCCAGTACTTC
CASSQGLAETQYF
>TRBV30|TRBJ2-2|.|.
TGTGCCTGGAGTATCGAGATATCCGGGGAGCTGTTTTTT
CAWSIEISGELFF
>TRBV5-4|TRBJ2-5|many|TRBD2
TGTGCCACCATAAGAACAGCGGGAGCATCAGAGACCCAGTACTTC
CATIRTAGASETQYF
>TRBV12-3/TRBV12-4|TRBJ1-1|.|.
TGTGCCAGCAGGTTGAGGGCGGGCACGGGGACTGAAGCTTTCTTT
CASRLRAGTGTEAFF
>TRBV11-2|TRBJ2-7|many|TRBD1
TGTGCCAGCAGCTTTTCTGGGACAGGGAACGAGCAGTACTTC
CASSFSGTGNEQYF
>TRBV6-5|TRBJ1-2|few|TRBD1
TGTGCCAGCAGTTCGGCAGGGGACAGCTATGGCTACACCTTC
CASSSAGDSYGYTF
>TRBV4-2|TRBJ1-1|.|TRBD1
TGTGCCAGCAGCCAAGTTCAGGGGGGACAGGGTGAAGCTTTCTTT
CASSQVQGGQGEAFF
>TRBV7-8|TRBJ2-1|.|.
TGTGCCAGCAGCTTAGAACCCCATACCTACAATGAGCAGTTCTTC
CASSLEPHTYNEQFF
>TRBV24-1|TRBJ1-2|.|.
TGTGCCACCAGTGACGCGGGGAAGGCTTATGGCTACACCTTC
CATSDAGKAYGYTF
>TRBV24-1|TRBJ1-1|few|.
TGTGCCACCAGTGGAAGGGGCAGGGGAAACACTGAAGCTTTCTTT
CATSGRGRGNTEAFF
>TRBV6-2/TRBV6-3|TRBJ1-5|.|.
TGTGCCAGCAGCACAGAGGCTACTAACCACCAGCCCCAGCATTTT
CASSTEATNHQPQHF
>TRBV4-1|TRBJ2-7|few|.
TGCGAAAGCAGCCTGGTGGAGAGGTCCTACGAGCAGTACTTC
CESSLVERSYEQYF
>TRBV14|TRBJ1-1|.|.
TGTGCCAGCGGGCGCCTGAACACTGAAGCTTTCTTT
CASGRLNTEAFF
>TRBV6-1|TRBJ2-5|few|.
TGTGCCAGCAGTGAAGGTTTGGTGGGGCAAGAGACCCAGTACTTC
CASSEGLVGQETQYF
>TRBV11-2|TRBJ1-2|few|TRBD1
TGCGCCAGCAACTTAGACAGGGGCTATGGCTACACCTTC
CASNLDRGYGYTF
>TRBV28|TRBJ2-7|.|.
TGTGCCAGCAGTTTATTGGCAGGCTTGGGGGAGCAGTACTTC
CASSLLAGLGEQYF
>TRBV29-1|TRBJ2-3|.|TRBD2
TGCAGTGTTGGTGTCTTTGGCGGGAGCGCAGATACGCAGTATTTT
CSVGVFGGSADTQYF
>TRBV28|TRBJ2-7|.|.
TGTGCCAGCAGTTCCCTGACGGACCCTAGCTCCTACGAGCGGTACTTC
CASSSLTDPSSYERYF
>TRBV11-1|TRBJ2-1|medium-sized|.
TGTGCCAGCAGCTCAGCGCCGGAGAGCCAGCCCAATGAGCAGTTCTTC
CASSSAPESQPNEQFF
>TRBV28|TRBJ2-7|many|.
TGTGCCAGCAGTTCGTGGTACGAGCAGTACTTC
CASSSWYEQYF
>TRBV6-5|TRBJ2-2|.|TRBD2
TGTGCCAGCAGTTTAGGTGGGAGGGCCGCCGAGGAGCTGTTTTTT
CASSLGGRAAEELFF
>TRBV6-2/TRBV6-3|TRBJ1-5|few|.
TGTGCCAGCAGTAATCCCAATCAGCCCCAGCATTTT
CASSNPNQPQHF
>TRBV29-1|TRBJ2-3|few|TRBD1
TGCAGCACCACTCCTCCGGGACAGGGCCGTGGTACGCGGTATTTT
CSTTPPGQGRGTRYF
>TRBV28|TRBJ1-5|.|.
TGTGCCAGCAGTACCGTGGGGACCCAGCATTTT
CASSTVGTQHF
>TRBV9|TRBJ2-7|.|.
TGTGCCAGGAGCGGCCGGGACGGGGACTACGAGCAGTACTTC
CARSGRDGDYEQYF
>TRBV12-3/TRBV12-4|TRBJ1-3|.|.
TGTGCCAGCAGTTCGCCGGGTTCTGGAAACACCACATATTTT
CASSSPGSGNTTYF
>TRBV28|TRBJ2-3|.|.
TGTGCCAGCAGTTTTAGCAGGTTAGGCACAGATACGCAGTATTTT
CASSFSRLGTDTQYF
>TRBV11-2|TRBJ2-3|many|.
TGTGCCAGCAGCTTAAGGAGGGTAGATACGCAGTATTTT
CASSLRRVDTQYF
>TRBV29-1|TRBJ2-1|many|.
TGCAGCGCCTGGGACTACCAAAGTGGGGGCGGGTTCTTC
CSAWDYQSGGGFF
>TRBV11-3|TRBJ2-7|.|.
TGTGCTTGCTCGGCACCCGCCTCCTATGAGCAGCACTTC
CACSAPASYEQHF
>TRBV6-5|TRBJ2-1|many|.
TGTGCCAGCACCCCCAGGACGTCTGTGGGGTACAATGAGCAGTTCTTC
CASTPRTSVGYNEQFF
>TRBV6-2/TRBV6-3|TRBJ1-1|.|.
TGTGCCAGCAGTTACCGGCAGAAGATCACTGAAGCTTTCTTT
CASSYRQKITEAFF
>TRBV10-3|TRBJ2-5|few|TRBD1
TGTGCCATCAGTGAGACCGGGACAGCTCAAGAGACCCAGTACTTC
CAISETGTAQETQYF
>TRBV29-1|TRBJ2-6|many|TRBD1
TGCAGCGTACGGACAGGGGGCGCGGGGGCCAACGTCCTGACTTTC
CSVRTGGAGANVLTF